Presented here are 11 T cell receptor beta chains from one specimen sequenced in a study of preoperative IRX-2 immunotherapy in early breast cancer. Treatment in this sample: preoperative locoregional IRX-2 cytokine immunotherapy. Generated by immunoSEQ multiplex PCR, the TCRdb table keeps only in-frame clones and is missing some. Seen here are about 32,000 clones, 75% to 90% observed once, and the top ten hold nearly 2.5%. Sequenced here: lymph node tissue, sampled from a patient treated with IRX-2 immunotherapy. The receptors shown here come from a human donor with breast cancer.

Turning to this clone: A junction boundary mismatches the germline segment, possibly from a read error. The V and J genes are TRBV18 and TRBJ1-2, with TRBD1 as a possible D gene (5 bases). The germline V gene has CDR1 KGHSH and CDR2 LQKENI. The CDR3 contains 16 residues. CDR3 in amino acids: CASSPSGQDVSRAGSF. The CDR3 DNA sequence: TGTGCCAGCTCACCATCAGGGCAAGACGTTTCTAGAGCTGGGTCCTTC. Looking up the rest from reference TRBV18 and TRBJ1-2 gives the full variable domain: NAGVMQNPRHLVRRRGQEARLRCSPMKGHSHVYWYRQLPEEGLKFMVYLQKENIIDESGMPKERFSAEFPKEGPSILRIQQVVRGDSAAYFCASSPSGQDVSRAGSFGSGTRLTVV.

This chain links TRBV28 with TRBJ2-7; TRBD1 is a possible D gene (6 bases). The CDR3 covers 14 residues. The V end lost 7 bases, the J end lost 0 bases, and 13 bases lay between the germline ends. The germline V gene encodes CDR1 MDHEN and CDR2 SYDVKM. CDR3 in DNA: TGTGCCAGCACCACGAACAGGGCCTCCTACGAGCAGTACTTC. It codes for CASTTNRASYEQYF.

This rearrangement joins TRBV12-5 to TRBJ1-4; D uncertain. Germline values: CDR1 LGHNT, CDR2 FRNRAP. This CDR3 is 12 amino acids long. The CDR3, as DNA: TGTGCCAGCACCTCCGCTAATGAAAAACTGTTTTTT. Translated: CASTSANEKLFF.

This clone was seen a few times. V is TRBV18 and J is TRBJ2-4; maybe TRBD2 (5 bases). Germline loops: CDR1 KGHSH, CDR2 LQKENI. The CDR3 runs to 19 residues. V was pared by 0 bases and J by 0 bases, with 18 bases between. The CDR3 DNA sequence: TGTGCCAGCTCACCACCCGGTCTACGGGGTAAATCAGCCAAAAACATTCAGTACTTC. It translates to CASSPPGLRGKSAKNIQYF.

The chain recombines TRBV27 with TRBJ2-3, with 7 bases identical to TRBD2. The CDR3 is 15 residues long. V lost 3 bases and J lost 5; bases outside the gene matches: 8. In germline, CDR1 is MNHEY, CDR2 SMNVEV (reference sequence). The CDR3 region has the DNA TGTGCCAGCAGTTTTCCTAGCGGAGGAGGAGATACGCAGTATTTT. Translation: CASSFPSGGGDTQYF.

This CDR3 is CASSPQESTEAFF. The CDR3 region has the DNA TGTGCCAGCAGTCCCCAGGAGAGCACTGAAGCTTTCTTT. This chain connects TRBV6-8 to TRBJ1-1; no definite D call. Germline CDR1 and CDR2: MNHGY and SAAAGT. This CDR3 has 13 amino acids. V was trimmed by 5 bases and J by 4 bases, leaving 11 bases between them.

The chain recombines TRBV28 with TRBJ1-2; D ambiguous. The CDR3 is 13 amino acids. V was pared by 6 bases and J by 8 bases, with 16 bases between. CDR1 and CDR2 (germline): MDHEN, SYDVKM. For the CDR3, the DNA is TGTGCCAGCAGCCCCCAAGATCCGAGGGGCTACACCTTC. Its protein is CASSPQDPRGYTF.

CDR3 sequence: CAISESGGEGRGYTF. CDR3 nucleotide sequence: TGTGCCATCAGTGAGTCAGGAGGGGAAGGGCGTGGCTACACCTTC. The V and J genes are TRBV10-3 and TRBJ1-2; a weak D match, TRBD1 (5 bases). Trimming pared 0 bases from V and 7 bases from J, leaving 15 bases between. CDR1 and CDR2 (germline): ENHRY, SYGVKD. This CDR3 contains 15 residues.

On this clone itself: Compared with germline, one end of the junction differs, possibly owing to a read error. V is TRBV6-8 and J is TRBJ2-5; D might be TRBD1 (5 bases). In germline, CDR1 is MNHGY, CDR2 SAAAGT. The CDR3 runs to 13 residues. Here the CDR3 DNA reads TGTGCCATCAGTAAGCAAGGGGCAGAGACCCAGTACTTC. Its protein is CAISKQGAETQYF.

The rearrangement joins TRBV6-8 to TRBJ2-3; 8 bases line up with TRBD2. With V trimmed by 8 bases and J by 1 base, 20 bases remained unmatched. Germline CDR1 is MNHGY and CDR2 is SAAAGT. CDR3 length: 19 amino acids. In DNA form, the CDR3 reads TGTGCCAGCTTGACTCAGAAATCCGGGACTAGGACAGGCACAGATACGCAGTATTTT. Residues: CASLTQKSGTRTGTDTQYF.

The rearrangement uses TRBV6-7 and TRBJ2-7, with D maybe TRBD1 (6 bases). TRBV6-7 is an ORF; its function is uncertain. V was shortened by 6 bases and J by 7 bases, with 10 bases between the two germline ends. The CDR3 spans 11 residues. The CDR3 DNA sequence: TGTGCCAGCAGAACAGGGATAGAGCAGTACTTC. Translating it yields CASRTGIEQYF.